These T cell receptor beta chains were read from a single sample in a study of identical twins. TCRdb passed the 5' RACE reads through MiXCR, listing each CDR3 protein once. This table has roughly 1,500,000 distinct CDR3 sequences, about 30% appearing once. Material: cord blood. The receptors originated from a newborn girl in good health. Both conserved end residues are trimmed from each CDR3. Each record gives: CDR3 length, V gene, clone size, CDR3 protein. The size entry is marked missing in some rows and otherwise reads once, few, many or a size class.

>13|TRBV24-1|.
ATSDGAAEKNIQY
>13|TRBV29-1|many
SVGPRGPYQETQY
>13|TRBV4-2|few
ASHSGGGRTDTQY
>12|TRBV4-1|.
ASRAVGVRGEQY
>15|TRBV15|few
ATSREAGGSGANVLT
>12|TRBV5-1|.
ASSKETNTGELF
>12|TRBV6-6|.
ASSVGTATGELF
>12|TRBV4-2|.
ASSVGDQSYEQY
>13|TRBV5-1|.
ASSLEVRANTEAF
>14|TRBV12-3/TRBV12-4|.
ASSLFGQGGNQPQH
>11|TRBV5-1|.
ASSLINNNEQY
>13|TRBV3-1|.
ASSQVSLAVDEQY
>10|TRBV6-6|few
ASSYSKAEQY
>10|TRBV11-3|few
ASSLHNNEQF
>10|TRBV12-3/TRBV12-4|.
AANQGYQPQH
>12|TRBV6-1|few
ASRATPSTDTQY
>12|TRBV20-1|few
SARAFNPYNEQF
>16|TRBV5-1|once
AGSLGTSGVLTYNEQF
>13|TRBV28|few
ASSIDRPGGQPQH
>14|TRBV5-1|.
ASSVFSWTPIYGYT
>12|TRBV20-1|.
SARSSDTNYGYT
>14|TRBV20-1|few
SARTSGSGSYNEQF
>11|TRBV3-1|.
ASSQAETGTQY
>11|TRBV15|.
ATSREPGLEAF
>13|TRBV3-1|.
ASSQELTRPAAQY
>9|TRBV12-3/TRBV12-4|.
ASLLGYEQY
>9|TRBV20-1|.
SAWGWEKLF
>12|TRBV6-1|.
ASSTGTIPNEQY
>13|TRBV10-3|many
AIKASGRYQETQY
>13|TRBV10-3|.
AISPAGTGGHEQF
>11|TRBV12-3/TRBV12-4|.
ASRTGYNGELF
>15|TRBV7-9|.
ASSPRIMLALRNTIY
>13|TRBV10-3|few
AIKKRTGWGYGYT
>12|TRBV24-1|many
ATLGTGKGNEQF
>11|TRBV12-3/TRBV12-4|.
ASSSWTGDEAF
>13|TRBV7-2|.
ASSLEHFMNTEAF
>13|TRBV21-1|few
ASSKTGGSGNTIY
>14|TRBV14|.
ASSQDWGVMNTEAF
>17|TRBV27|.
ASSTLAGTFVPSYNEQF
>14|TRBV6-2/TRBV6-3|.
AGSKPRRRAYNEQF
>11|TRBV24-1|.
ATSDLKNTEAF
>12|TRBV2|few
ASLTESGANVLT
>13|TRBV12-5|.
ASGLVLADHTEAF
>13|TRBV10-3|many
AISESSPRPETQY
>9|TRBV3-1|.
ASSQATQQF
>10|TRBV25-1|few
ASSDYNGEQY
>10|TRBV12-3/TRBV12-4|.
ASTAQGNEQY
>12|TRBV12-3/TRBV12-4|once
ASSLRGAGGEQY
>13|TRBV7-2|few
ASSPDRGISYEQY
>11|TRBV4-1|.
ASSQGCLNTQY
>13|TRBV25-1|few
ASNPDRGGKDTQY
>12|TRBV12-3/TRBV12-4|.
ASSHLAGADTQY
>14|TRBV14|.
ASSQEQGPLQETQY